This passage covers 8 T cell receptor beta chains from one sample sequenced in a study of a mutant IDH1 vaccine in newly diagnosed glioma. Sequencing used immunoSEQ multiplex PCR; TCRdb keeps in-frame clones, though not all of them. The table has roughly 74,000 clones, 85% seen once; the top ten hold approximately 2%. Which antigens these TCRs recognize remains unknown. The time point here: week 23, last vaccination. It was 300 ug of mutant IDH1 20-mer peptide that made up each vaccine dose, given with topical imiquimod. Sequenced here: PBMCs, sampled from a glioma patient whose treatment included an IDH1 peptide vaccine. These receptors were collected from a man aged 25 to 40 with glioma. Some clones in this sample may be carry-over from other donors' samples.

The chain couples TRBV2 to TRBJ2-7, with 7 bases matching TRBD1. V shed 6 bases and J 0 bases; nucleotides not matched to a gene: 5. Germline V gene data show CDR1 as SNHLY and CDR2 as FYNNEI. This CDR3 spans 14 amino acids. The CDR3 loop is CASRGTEISYEQYF. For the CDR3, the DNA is TGTGCCAGCAGGGGGACAGAAATCTCCTACGAGCAGTACTTC.

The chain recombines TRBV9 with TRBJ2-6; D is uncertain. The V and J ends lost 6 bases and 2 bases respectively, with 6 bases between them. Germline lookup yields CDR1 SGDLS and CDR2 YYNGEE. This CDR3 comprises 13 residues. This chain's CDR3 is CASTGPGANVLTF. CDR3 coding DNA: TGTGCCAGCACGGGTCCTGGGGCCAACGTCCTGACTTTC.

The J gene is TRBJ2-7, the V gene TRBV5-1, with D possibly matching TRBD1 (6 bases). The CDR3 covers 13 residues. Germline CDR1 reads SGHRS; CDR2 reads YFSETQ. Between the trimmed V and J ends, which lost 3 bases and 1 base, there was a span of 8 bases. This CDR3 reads CASSSDSSYEQYF. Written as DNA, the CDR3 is TGCGCCAGCAGCTCGGACAGTTCCTACGAGCAGTACTTC. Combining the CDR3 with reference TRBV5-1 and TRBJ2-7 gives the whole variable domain KAGVTQTPRYLIKTRGQQVTLSCSPISGHRSVSWYQQTPGQGLQFLFEYFSETQRNKGNFPGRFSGRQFSNSRSEMNVSTLELGDSALYLCASSSDSSYEQYFGPGTRLTVT.

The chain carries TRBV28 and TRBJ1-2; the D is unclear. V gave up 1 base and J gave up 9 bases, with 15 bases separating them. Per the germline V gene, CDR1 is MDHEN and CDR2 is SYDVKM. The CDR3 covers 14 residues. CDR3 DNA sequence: TGTGCCAGCAGTTTATTAGCGGCAGCCGAGAGCTACACCTTC. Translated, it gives CASSLLAAAESYTF.

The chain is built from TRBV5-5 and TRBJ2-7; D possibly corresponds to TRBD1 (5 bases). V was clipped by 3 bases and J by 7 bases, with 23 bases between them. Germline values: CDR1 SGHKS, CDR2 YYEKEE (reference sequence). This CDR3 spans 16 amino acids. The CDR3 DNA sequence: TGTGCCAGCAGCTCGACGATGCAGGGTAACTGGGGAGAGCAGTACTTC. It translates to CASSSTMQGNWGEQYF.

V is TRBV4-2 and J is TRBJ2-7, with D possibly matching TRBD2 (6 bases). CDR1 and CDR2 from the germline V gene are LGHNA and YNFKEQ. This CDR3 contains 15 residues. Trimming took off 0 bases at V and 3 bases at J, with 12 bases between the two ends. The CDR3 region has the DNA TGTGCCAGCAGCCAAGATATTGCGGGGAACTACGAGCAGTACTTC. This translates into CASSQDIAGNYEQYF.

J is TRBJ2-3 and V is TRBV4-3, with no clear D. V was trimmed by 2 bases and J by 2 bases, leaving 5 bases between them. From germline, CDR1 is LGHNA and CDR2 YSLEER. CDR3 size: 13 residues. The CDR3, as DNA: TGCGCCAGCAGCCAATCAGTCACAGATACGCAGTATTTT. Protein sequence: CASSQSVTDTQYF.

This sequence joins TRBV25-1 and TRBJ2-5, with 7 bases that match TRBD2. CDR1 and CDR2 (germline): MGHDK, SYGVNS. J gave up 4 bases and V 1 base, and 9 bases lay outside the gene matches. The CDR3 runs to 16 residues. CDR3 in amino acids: CASSELGGGSSETQYF. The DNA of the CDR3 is TGTGCCAGCAGTGAATTGGGGGGGGGTTCCTCAGAGACCCAGTACTTC.